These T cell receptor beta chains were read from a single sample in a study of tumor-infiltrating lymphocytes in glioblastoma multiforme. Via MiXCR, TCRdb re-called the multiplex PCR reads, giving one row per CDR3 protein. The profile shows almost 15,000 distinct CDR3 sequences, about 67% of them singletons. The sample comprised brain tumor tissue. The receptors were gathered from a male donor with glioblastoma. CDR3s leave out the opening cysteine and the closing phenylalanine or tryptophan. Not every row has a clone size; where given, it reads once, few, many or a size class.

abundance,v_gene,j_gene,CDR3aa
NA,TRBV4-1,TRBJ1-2,SSSQDRHRENYGYT
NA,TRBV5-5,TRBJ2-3,ASRLAVSIDTQY
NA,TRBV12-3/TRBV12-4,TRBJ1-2,ASSPPPGQVGAYGYT
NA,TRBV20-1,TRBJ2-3,IALRTGTALNTQY
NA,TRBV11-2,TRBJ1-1,VSSLSGVDRAF
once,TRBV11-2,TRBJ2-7,VSSFSRDRVWEQY
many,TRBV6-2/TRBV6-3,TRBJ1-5,ASSPQGVRDQPQH
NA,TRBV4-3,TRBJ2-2,ASSEDSNTGELF
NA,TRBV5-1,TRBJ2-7,ASSLHETYEQY
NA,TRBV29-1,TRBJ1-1,SVEKDTVSWAF
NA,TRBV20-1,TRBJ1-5,SARRQGDQPQH
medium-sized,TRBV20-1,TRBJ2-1,SAVGRSYNEQF
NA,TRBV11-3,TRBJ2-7,ASGPRGQGYYEQY
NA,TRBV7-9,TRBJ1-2,ASSVGQNNYGYT
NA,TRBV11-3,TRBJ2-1,ASSFSGEYNEQF
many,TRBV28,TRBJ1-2,ASSLAWTGVGYT
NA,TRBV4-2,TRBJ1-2,AISQGGTGDYGYT
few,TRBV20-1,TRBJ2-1,SAKQGVEQF
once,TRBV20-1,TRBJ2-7,SARSDYEQY
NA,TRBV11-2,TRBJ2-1,ASSPLAGDAGQF
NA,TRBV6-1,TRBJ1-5,ASSTGNNQPQH
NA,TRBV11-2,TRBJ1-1,ASSFHRGNTEAF